This TCR beta chain was recorded in a study of T cell changes during pregnancy in multiple sclerosis. Here immunoSEQ multiplex PCR was the method, and the copy in TCRdb shows in-frame clones only, minus some. The sample includes tens of thousands of clones, about 92% of them seen just once. The CDR3 runs to 14 residues. Germline CDR1 reads MGHDK; CDR2 reads SYGVNS. Trimming took off 0 bases at V and 7 bases at J, with 12 bases between the two ends. This clonotype was sampled from a female donor with multiple sclerosis, enrolled in a pregnancy study. The starting material was peripheral blood, obtained after pregnancy. This chain links TRBV25-1 with TRBJ1-2, with D possibly TRBD1 on 5 matching bases. The CDR3 reads CASSEYSRVGGYTF. DNA for the CDR3: TGTGCCAGCAGTGAATATTCCAGGGTTGGTGGCTACACCTTC.